This record looks at one TCR beta chain sequence and its context. The data were taken from a study of blood T cell repertoires in COVID-19. Data came from immunoSEQ multiplex PCR; TCRdb stores just in-frame clones and leaves some out. Of 250,000 to 350,000 clones detected, 90% appear once; the ten largest clones hold 1.1%. The germline gives CDR1 SGDLS, CDR2 YYNGEE. V was pared by 0 bases and J by 0 bases, with 4 bases between. The length of the CDR3 is 14 residues. The chain has TRBV9 and TRBJ1-3; no definite D call. Sequencing was carried out using PBMCs or T cells enriched from blood (not recorded which). This clonotype was obtained from a woman in her twenties or thirties who had recovered from COVID-19. The CDR3 DNA reads as TGTGCCAGCAGCGTAGGGAGCTCTGGAAACACCATATATTTT. It codes for CASSVGSSGNTIYF.